These 18 T cell receptor beta chains were all obtained from the same sample, sequenced in a study of blood T cell repertoires in COVID-19. Only in-frame clones appear in the TCRdb table, and some are missing; sequencing was by immunoSEQ multiplex PCR. The sample yields about 200,000 clones, roughly nine tenths seen once. The sequencing sample was made of PBMCs or T cells enriched from blood (not recorded which). These receptors were taken from a woman aged 40 to 50 in a cohort exposed to, infected with or recovered from COVID-19 (not recorded which).

The rearrangement uses TRBV27 and TRBJ2-7, with 12 nucleotides matching TRBD1. The J segment lost 7 bases and the V segment lost 6 bases, leaving 13 bases of the junction unmatched. The CDR3 runs to 16 residues. Per the germline V gene, CDR1 is MNHEY and CDR2 is SMNVEV (reference sequence). The CDR3 loop is CASSARDRDRGREQYF. Here the CDR3 DNA reads TGTGCCAGCAGCGCCCGAGACCGGGACAGGGGGCGTGAGCAGTACTTC.

This clone was observed a single time. This sequence joins TRBV14 and TRBJ1-1, with D perhaps TRBD1 (6 bases). This CDR3 contains 14 residues. Germline CDR1 reads SGHDN; CDR2 reads FVKESK. With 4 bases removed from V and 3 bases from J, the gap between germline ends came to 12 bases. CDR3 nucleotides: TGTGCCAGCAGCCCCAGGGGAAGGCACACTGAAGCTTTCTTT. It is translated as CASSPRGRHTEAFF.

The rearrangement links TRBV24-1 to TRBJ2-1, with D hard to call. Germline CDR1 is KGHDR and CDR2 is SFDVKD. This CDR3 is built from 13 residues. Between the trimmed V and J ends, which lost 3 bases and 6 bases, there was a span of 8 bases. The CDR3 DNA follows: TGTGCCACCAGTGATCCTCGGGTCAATGAGCAGTTCTTC. Amino acids: CATSDPRVNEQFF.

The chain recombines TRBV9 with TRBJ2-1; TRBD2 matches 12 bases. The germline V gene has CDR1 SGDLS and CDR2 YYNGEE. J lost 6 bases, V lost 0 bases, and 1 base had no gene match. The CDR3 has 15 residues. The CDR3 region is CASSVGLAGANEQFF. The CDR3 region has the DNA TGTGCCAGCAGCGTAGGACTAGCGGGAGCCAATGAGCAGTTCTTC.

The CDR3: CASRPGTGVGETQYF. The DNA of the CDR3 is TGTGCCAGCAGGCCCGGGACAGGGGTGGGAGAGACCCAGTACTTC. The chain has TRBV2 and TRBJ2-5; 10 bases line up with TRBD1. CDR1 is SNHLY and CDR2 is FYNNEI in the germline V gene. Trimming cost V 6 bases and J 4 bases; bases outside gene matches: 8. The CDR3 is 15 residues long. Full variable domain (rest looked up from reference TRBV2 and TRBJ2-5): EPEVTQTPSHQVTQMGQEVILRCVPISNHLYFYWYRQILGQKVEFLVSFYNNEISEKSEIFDDQFSVERPDGSNFTLKIRSTKLEDSAMYFCASRPGTGVGETQYFGPGTRLLVL.

The chain links TRBV10-3 to TRBJ2-7; the match to TRBD2 covers 13 bases. From germline, CDR1 is ENHRY and CDR2 SYGVKD. V gave up 6 bases and J gave up 7 bases; unmatched junction bases: 6. The CDR3 sequence is 14 residues long. Here the CDR3 DNA reads TGTGCCATCAGGGGGACTAGCGGGGCGGGTGAGCAGTACTTC. This codes for CAIRGTSGAGEQYF.

The chain links TRBV6-5 to TRBJ1-5; D not certain. Per germline, CDR1 MNHEY and CDR2 SVGAGI. V lost 5 bases to trimming and J lost 7 bases, with 12 bases between them. CDR3 length: 13 amino acids. CDR3 sequence: CASSPSLGQPQHF. CDR3 in DNA: TGTGCCAGCAGTCCCTCCCTGGGCCAGCCCCAGCATTTT.

DNA of the CDR3: TGCGCCAGCAGCCAAGAACCGACAGCCTATAATTCACCCCTCCACTTT. Encoded protein: CASSQEPTAYNSPLHF. This rearrangement joins TRBV4-1 to TRBJ1-6, with a tentative D call TRBD1 (5 bases). In germline, CDR1 is MGHRA, CDR2 YSYEKL. Trimming cost V 0 bases and J 2 bases, with 8 bases left between them. The CDR3 is made up of 16 amino acids.

The CDR3: CASSFGGFGTEAFF. The DNA of the CDR3 is TGTGCCAGCAGTTTCGGAGGGTTCGGCACTGAAGCTTTCTTT. This chain links TRBV27 with TRBJ1-1, with unresolved D. The CDR3 is 14 residues long. V was clipped by 3 bases and J by 4 bases, with 12 bases between them. The germline CDR1 and CDR2 sequences are MNHEY and SMNVEV (reference sequence).

V gene TRBV11-3 combines with J gene TRBJ1-1; the D gene is possibly TRBD1 (5 bases). The ends were cut back, 5 bases at V and 5 bases at J, with 12 bases in the middle. This CDR3 contains 13 residues. Germline V gene sequence: CDR1 SGHNT, CDR2 YENEEA. CDR3 sequence: CASSIGQGTEAFF. CDR3 in DNA: TGTGCCAGCAGCATCGGGCAGGGTACTGAAGCTTTCTTT. The variable domain in full, completed from reference TRBV11-3 and TRBJ1-1, reads EAGVVQSPRYKIIEKKQPVAFWCNPISGHNTLYWYLQNLGQGPELLIRYENEEAVDDSQLPKDRFSAERLKGVDSTLKIQPAELGDSAVYLCASSIGQGTEAFFGQGTRLTVV.

V is TRBV9 and J is TRBJ2-3; D uncertain. The length of the CDR3 is 15 residues. V was pared by 4 bases and J by 6 bases, with 18 bases between. The V gene's germline CDR1 is SGDLS and CDR2 YYNGEE. This chain's CDR3 is CASSRLGIPSDTQYF. CDR3 sequence (DNA): TGTGCCAGCAGCCGTTTGGGCATACCTTCGGATACGCAGTATTTT.

The J gene is TRBJ2-7, the V gene TRBV21-1; the table's D gene call, TRBD1, was not cross checked with the DNA. TRBV21-1 is classified as a pseudogene. The CDR3 consists of 14 residues. The CDR3 nucleotides are TGTGCCAGCAGCCTTGGGACAGTCCTCTACGAGCAGTACTTC. Its translation is CASSLGTVLYEQYF.

The V and J genes are TRBV27 and TRBJ2-5; tentatively, D is TRBD2 (6 bases). V dropped 4 bases and J dropped 5 bases, with 17 bases sitting between them. Germline assignment: CDR1 MNHEY and CDR2 SMNVEV (reference sequence). There are 15 residues in the CDR3. CDR3 residues: CASSSFPGSGETQYF. The CDR3 DNA follows: TGTGCCAGCAGTTCGTTTCCCGGGAGTGGGGAGACCCAGTACTTC.

The chain recombines TRBV27 with TRBJ1-1; 7 bases are shared with TRBD1. V gave up 5 bases and J gave up 1 base; unmatched junction bases: 13. CDR3 length: 17 residues. CDR1 MNHEY and CDR2 SMNVEV come from the germline V gene (reference sequence). CDR3 loop: CASSVWPVGQPNTEAFF. CDR3 nucleotide sequence: TGTGCCAGCAGTGTGTGGCCGGTGGGACAGCCGAACACTGAAGCTTTCTTT.

This rearrangement joins TRBV10-2 to TRBJ2-2, with D maybe TRBD2 (6 bases). The CDR3 consists of 15 residues. Germline values: CDR1 WSHSY, CDR2 SAAADI. The V end lost 8 bases, the J end lost 8 bases, and 21 bases lay between the germline ends. The CDR3: CASPWGGHGRGELFF. The CDR3 DNA reads as TGCGCCAGCCCCTGGGGAGGACACGGTAGAGGGGAGCTGTTTTTT.

Turning to this clone: It may be a read error: a sequence one base away is much more abundant. The chain carries TRBV4-2 and TRBJ2-7; 12 bases are shared with TRBD2. This CDR3 has 16 amino acids. Germline CDR1 and CDR2: LGHNA and YNFKEQ. CDR3: CASSQGTSGESYEQCF. The CDR3 DNA reads TGTGCCAGCAGCCAAGGGACTAGCGGGGAATCCTACGAGCAGTGCTTC.

The chain is built from TRBV18 and TRBJ1-2; 9 bases are shared with TRBD1. Looked up from germline, CDR1 is KGHSH and CDR2 is LQKENI. The CDR3 runs to 16 residues. Losses at the gene ends were 6 bases for V and 3 bases for J; bases not matched to a gene: 11. The DNA for the CDR3 is TGTGCCAGCTCGCCCATTGGGACAGGGAATGACTATGGCTACACCTTC. Encoded protein: CASSPIGTGNDYGYTF.

The rearrangement links TRBV7-9 to TRBJ2-6; tentative D call: TRBD1 (6 bases). The CDR3 covers 18 residues. From germline, CDR1 is SEHNR and CDR2 FQNEAQ (reference sequence). V gave up 0 bases and J gave up 0 bases, with 12 bases separating them. The CDR3 nucleotides are TGTGCCAGCAGCTTAGCGCACAGGGAACCCTCTGGGGCCAACGTCCTGACTTTC. It encodes CASSLAHREPSGANVLTF.